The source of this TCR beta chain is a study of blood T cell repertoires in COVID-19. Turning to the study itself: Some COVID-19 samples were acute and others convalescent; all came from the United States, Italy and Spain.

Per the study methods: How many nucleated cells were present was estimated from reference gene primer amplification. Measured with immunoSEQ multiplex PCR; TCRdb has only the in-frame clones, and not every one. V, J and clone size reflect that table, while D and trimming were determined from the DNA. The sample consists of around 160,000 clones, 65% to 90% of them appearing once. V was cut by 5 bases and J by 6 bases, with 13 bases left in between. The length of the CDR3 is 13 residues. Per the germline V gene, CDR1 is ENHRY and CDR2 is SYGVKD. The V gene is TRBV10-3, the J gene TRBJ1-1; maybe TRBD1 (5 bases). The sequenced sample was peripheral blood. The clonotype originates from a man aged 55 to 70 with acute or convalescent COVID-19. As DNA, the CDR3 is TGTGCCATCAGTTCGGGGGGGGTGGCTGAAGCTTTCTTT. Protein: CAISSGGVAEAFF.